This T cell receptor beta chain is drawn from a study of T-cell reconstitution after alpha-beta-depleted transplantation in children. Study results and limitations: At around two months after transplant, the alpha-beta T cells were reportedly derived from several hundred expanded clones that came from non-depleted graft cells. From newly produced T cells came most of the T-cell counts and diversity one year after transplant.

During its preparation, the TCRbeta library received unique molecular identifiers. One entry per CDR3 protein results from TCRdb running MiXCR on the PCR reads. The sample includes 150,000 to 250,000 distinct CDR3 sequences, 5.5% to 7% of them seen just once. This clonotype was detected ten times or more. Antigen unknown. The length of the CDR3 is 14 residues. Germline CDR1 reads SQVTM; CDR2 reads ANQGSEA. With 0 bases clipped from V and 3 bases from J, the junction kept 2 bases outside the gene matches. This clonotype was obtained from a girl in the first two years of life with combined immunodeficiency, due to receive a stem cell transplant. The genes are TRBV29-1 and TRBJ2-3, with 8 bases aligning to TRBD1. The sequencing used PBMCs, collected before TCRalphabeta/CD19-depleted stem cell transplant. CDR3 DNA sequence: TGCAGCGTTGAAGACAGGGGGCAAACAGATACGCAGTATTTT. It yields the protein CSVEDRGQTDTQYF.